The 21 T cell receptor beta chains given below trace back to one sample, sequenced in a study of cytomegalovirus exposure and HLA in healthy donors. Researchers ran the PCR with 60 Vbeta and 13 Jbeta primers. Assay used: immunoSEQ multiplex PCR; TCRdb lists only in-frame clones, some missing. The sample carries about 130,000 clones, roughly 71% recorded once. The sequencing sample was made of PBMCs. These receptor sequences come from a woman in her 50s in good health and CMV-seropositive.

CDR3 coding DNA: TGTGCCAGCAGCTTACTTCGGACAGGGGGCCCCTACAATGAGCAGTTCTTC. Translation gives CASSLLRTGGPYNEQFF. The genes are TRBV7-6 and TRBJ2-1; 11 bases align to TRBD1. V was clipped by 2 bases and J by 2 bases; unmatched bases: 5. This CDR3 region has 17 residues. In germline, CDR1 is SGHVS, CDR2 FNYEAQ.

This chain uses TRBV6-1 with TRBJ2-3, with D uncertain. The CDR3 length is 15 residues. V lost 4 bases, J lost 0 bases, and 11 bases lay in between. In germline, CDR1 is MNHNS, CDR2 SASEGT. The CDR3, as DNA: TGTGCCAGCAGTGGATCTATCCTTAGCACAGATACGCAGTATTTT. Translation gives CASSGSILSTDTQYF.

This clone has just one count. The DNA of the CDR3 is TGTGCCAGCAGCTTATATAGAGCAGGGGAGCAGCCCCAGCATTTT. Protein sequence: CASSLYRAGEQPQHF. This chain connects TRBV7-8 to TRBJ1-5; D possibly corresponds to TRBD1 (6 bases). Looked up from germline, CDR1 is SGHVS and CDR2 is FQNEAQ. V lost 2 bases and J lost 7, with 15 bases in between. The CDR3 runs 15 residues.

In this sample, this clone turned up once. The V and J genes are TRBV5-4 and TRBJ2-7; maybe TRBD2 (5 bases). Germline-derived CDR1 and CDR2 are SGHNT and YYREEE (reference sequence). V gave up 2 bases and J gave up 0 bases, with 9 bases separating them. There are 14 residues in the CDR3. The CDR3 reads CASSFPGSSYEQYF. The CDR3 DNA is TGTGCCAGCAGCTTCCCGGGGAGCTCCTACGAGCAGTACTTC.

This clone was observed a handful of times. The chain links TRBV6-1 to TRBJ2-5; 8 positions match TRBD1. V lost 5 bases, J lost 5 bases, and 10 bases stayed unmatched. This CDR3 region has 15 residues. The germline V gene has CDR1 MNHNS and CDR2 SASEGT. CDR3 sequence reads: CASSRHRGSSETQYF. The CDR3 DNA reads as TGTGCCAGCAGTAGACACAGGGGGTCGAGTGAGACCCAGTACTTC.

The sample holds a few counts of this clone. The chain joins TRBV10-3 to TRBJ1-2, with TRBD1 identical over 7 bases. Germline CDR1 is ENHRY and CDR2 is SYGVKD. This CDR3 has 12 residues. V was clipped by 6 bases and J by 3 bases; unmatched bases: 1. For the CDR3, the DNA is TGTGCCATCAGGGGACAGCACTATGGCTACACCTTC. Protein product: CAIRGQHYGYTF.

This clone was seen only a few times. The V and J genes are TRBV30 and TRBJ1-2; perhaps TRBD1 as D (6 bases). Trimming took off 7 bases at V and 2 bases at J, with 14 bases between the two ends. Germline lookup yields CDR1 GTSNPN and CDR2 SVGIG (reference sequence). The CDR3 covers 13 residues. In DNA form, the CDR3 reads TGTGCCTTAACCGGGACAAAGAACTATGGCTACACCTTC. Translation: CALTGTKNYGYTF.

This chain's CDR3 is CASSSGTSGYNEQFF. CDR3 DNA sequence: TGTGCCAGCAGTTCCGGGACTAGCGGCTACAATGAGCAGTTCTTC. This sequence joins TRBV6-5 and TRBJ2-1; 11 bases line up with TRBD2. Germline values: CDR1 MNHEY, CDR2 SVGAGI. V lost 4 bases and J lost 3; bases outside the gene matches: 2. The length of the CDR3 is 15 residues.

The chain joins TRBV19 to TRBJ1-6; possible D gene TRBD1, 5 bases. Deletions cut 5 bases from V and 5 bases from J, with 13 bases between. Germline CDR1 reads LNHDA; CDR2 reads SQIVND (reference sequence). CDR3 length equals 15 residues. The CDR3: CASSQGGLDNSPLHF. The CDR3 nucleotides read TGTGCCAGTAGTCAGGGAGGCTTGGATAATTCACCCCTCCACTTT.

V is TRBV18 and J is TRBJ2-5; 15 bases agree with TRBD2. V shed 5 bases and J 1 base; nucleotides not matched to a gene: 8. The germline V gene has CDR1 KGHSH and CDR2 LQKENI. CDR3 size: 18 residues. CDR3 sequence (DNA): TGTGCCAGCTCATTCGGACTAGCGGGGGGGACGATCCAAGAGACCCAGTACTTC. Translation: CASSFGLAGGTIQETQYF.

Written as DNA, the CDR3 is TGTGCCAGCAGGGGACAGGGCGCAGATACGCAGTATTTT. It is translated as CASRGQGADTQYF. The chain uses TRBV6-5 and TRBJ2-3; 9 nucleotides align to TRBD1. Trimming at V came to 6 bases and at J to 4 bases, leaving 2 bases not matched to a gene. Germline V gene sequence: CDR1 MNHEY, CDR2 SVGAGI. The CDR3 is made up of 13 amino acids.

The table lists this clone with a few counts. The chain is built from TRBV7-2 and TRBJ1-5, with 9 bases matching TRBD1. The germline gives CDR1 SGHTA, CDR2 FQGNSA. Losses at the gene ends were 4 bases for V and 5 bases for J; bases not matched to a gene: 12. The CDR3 runs to 17 residues. DNA for the CDR3: TGTGCCAGCAGCTCTAGCAGAGGGACAGGGTTTTATCAGCCCCAGCATTTT. This codes for CASSSSRGTGFYQPQHF.

This sequence joins TRBV7-2 and TRBJ1-4; 8 bases are a match to TRBD1. J lost 8 bases, V lost 2 bases, and 10 bases had no gene match. The CDR3 is made up of 16 amino acids. In germline, CDR1 is SGHTA, CDR2 FQGNSA. The DNA of the CDR3 is TGTGCCAGCAGCTTATATAATGGACAGGGTCAAGAAAAACTGTTTTTT. Its translation is CASSLYNGQGQEKLFF.

The chain couples TRBV27 to TRBJ1-4, with 7 bases fitting TRBD1. V shed 5 bases, J shed 13 bases, and the junction held 10 bases outside the gene matches. The CDR3 sequence is 13 residues long. Germline V gene data show CDR1 as MNHEY and CDR2 as SMNVEV (reference sequence). For the CDR3, the DNA is TGTGCCAGCAGTCCTGCACTCCAGGGGGGACTGTTTTTT. Its protein product is CASSPALQGGLFF.

This clone showed up just a few times. V and J are TRBV11-3 and TRBJ2-1, with 9 bases matching TRBD2. The J segment lost 7 bases and the V segment lost 5 bases, leaving 9 bases of the junction unmatched. There are 15 residues in the CDR3. Germline CDR1 SGHNT, CDR2 YENEEA. The CDR3 DNA follows: TGTGCCAGCAGCATGAGAGCGGGGGGTGGTAATGAGCAGTTCTTC. It codes for CASSMRAGGGNEQFF.

V gene TRBV5-6 combines with J gene TRBJ1-5, with D perhaps matching TRBD1 (5 bases). Between the trimmed V and J ends, which lost 4 bases and 2 bases, there was a span of 10 bases. CDR1 SGHDT and CDR2 YYEEEE come from the germline V gene. There are 14 residues in the CDR3. The DNA for the CDR3 is TGTGCCAGCAGCCGGCCGGGGGGCAATCAGCCCCAGCATTTT. Its protein product is CASSRPGGNQPQHF.

The rearrangement links TRBV7-9 to TRBJ1-6, with 10 bases matching TRBD1. V was clipped by 5 bases and J by 9 bases; unmatched bases: 7. From germline, CDR1 is SEHNR and CDR2 FQNEAQ (reference sequence). This CDR3 spans 15 amino acids. The DNA of the CDR3 is TGTGCCAGCAGCGATCCGGGACAGGGGCCTTCACCCCTCCACTTT. It specifies CASSDPGQGPSPLHF.

CDR3 bases: TGTGCCAGCAGCTTAGGACACTCCGCTACGCAGTATTTT. This codes for CASSLGHSATQYF. The V and J genes are TRBV11-3 and TRBJ2-3, with D unclear. V lost 1 base and J lost 8, with 10 bases in between. Germline V CDR1 and CDR2: SGHNT, YENEEA. The CDR3 is 13 amino acids.

The V and J genes are TRBV27 and TRBJ2-7; tentative D call: TRBD1 (6 bases). V was shortened by 2 bases and J by 7 bases, with 21 bases between the two germline ends. Looked up from germline, CDR1 is MNHEY and CDR2 is SMNVEV (reference sequence). The CDR3 totals 16 residues. The CDR3 sequence: CASSLGPQGSSGEQYF. In nucleotides, the CDR3 is TGTGCCAGCAGTTTAGGGCCTCAGGGGTCCTCGGGGGAGCAGTACTTC.

The chain employs TRBV5-4 and TRBJ2-7; 8 nucleotides line up with TRBD1. Germline CDR1 SGHNT, CDR2 YYREEE (reference sequence). The CDR3 consists of 16 residues. Trimming removed 5 bases from V and 3 bases from J; junction bases left unmatched: 13. DNA for the CDR3: TGTGCCAGCAGTCGGACAGGGTTGATGAAAGGCTACGAGCAGTACTTC. Its translation: CASSRTGLMKGYEQYF.

This rearrangement joins TRBV5-6 to TRBJ2-2, with 7 bases that match TRBD1. The CDR3 loop spans 15 amino acids. From germline, CDR1 is SGHDT and CDR2 YYEEEE. V was clipped by 0 bases and J by 7 bases; unmatched bases: 6. The CDR3 is CASSLGAGGVGELFF. The CDR3 nucleotides are TGTGCCAGCAGCTTGGGAGCAGGGGGAGTCGGGGAGCTGTTTTTT. The entire variable domain, with the rest obtained from reference TRBV5-6 and TRBJ2-2, is as follows: DAGVTQSPTHLIKTRGQQVTLRCSPKSGHDTVSWYQQALGQGPQFIFQYYEEEERQRGNFPDRFSGHQFPNYSSELNVNALLLGDSALYLCASSLGAGGVGELFFGEGSRLTVL.